The T cell receptor beta chain described here comes from a study of blood T cells in healthy people across ages (dated by TCRdb to the mid-2010s). In terms of the full investigation: In model experiments, roughly one uniquely barcoded TCR beta cDNA molecule per two T cells was captured by template switching. To avoid experimental bias, donors of different ages were spread randomly across the sequencing lanes. To track age-related changes in TCR beta repertoire diversity, the study relied on deep sequencing normalized with unique cDNA molecular identifiers. Four age groups were formed from the donors: young (average approximately 15 years), middle-aged (around 37), aged (around 68) and long-lived (about 75). For two donors (one aged 18 to 29 and one aged 80 or older), the study analyzed two additional independent replicas of 1 million unique cDNA reads from the same blood draw.

The donors were 40 or so Caucasian individuals from Russia, aged roughly 6 to 100 years, who were systemically healthy. Each donor gave about 10 milliliters of peripheral blood, drawn into EDTA-treated Vacutainer tubes. Ficoll-Paque density-gradient centrifugation was used to isolate PBMCs, with at least 7 million per sample. Total RNA was extracted from PBMCs with Trizol reagent, with at least 6 micrograms obtained per sample. For every donor, an aliquot of PBMCs went through flow cytometry to measure the percentages of naive CD45RAhigh/CD27high T cells. What the study reported, not specific to this receptor: Bulk unsorted PBMC profiling prevented conclusive comparison of naive and antigen-experienced compartments. Donor CMV infection status was unknown, potentially confounding age-related changes in expanded clonotypes. There was a strong correlation between observed TCR beta diversity and the percentage of naive T cells measured by flow cytometry. Estimates of total diversity based on one million sequenced T cells were regarded as lower bounds and as underestimates. As age increased, observed TCR beta diversity per million T cells dropped in a roughly linear way, and a significant reduction was already evident by age 40. The long-lived group showed more naive CD4+ T cells, fewer expanded clones and increased TCR diversity than the aged group, suggesting age selection.

From V the trimming removes 6 bases and from J it removes 5 bases, while the gene matches leave 7 bases of the junction unaccounted for. The CDR1 and CDR2 encoded by the germline V gene are LGHNA and YNFKEQ. The CDR3 has 15 amino acids, counting the end cysteine and phenylalanine. The DNA shown is the 45-base CDR3, in frame from base 1. Library method: 5' RACE. Instrument on record: Illumina HiSeq 2500. A second PCR of roughly 7 to 11 cycles was performed with a sample-barcoded 5' primer and a J-beta primer mix. A unique molecular identifier was introduced onto each TCR beta cDNA molecule by a template-switch 5' adaptor carrying 12 random nucleotides. Each sample yielded at least 3 million CDR3-containing paired-end reads. First-strand cDNA synthesis was performed from all RNA using the Mint cDNA synthesis kit, with priming by a TRBC-specific oligonucleotide. Following uracil-DNA glycosylase treatment, all cDNA underwent a first 18-cycle PCR with the universal primers M1SS and BC2_uni_R. From the authors' description of their analysis: For normalization, 1 million high-quality reads were randomly selected from each sample, with every read carrying a distinct molecular identifier. Instead of being binned into consensus sequences, reads that shared molecular identifiers were thrown out. MiTCR, set to a Q25 quality threshold and the strictest error-elimination algorithm, was used for CDR3 identification, clonotype clustering and error correction. A nonparametric unseen species model using Euler transformation provided a lower-bound estimate of total TCR beta diversity. TCRdb trimmed public reads at Q25 via fastp, called clones via MiXCR and kept in-frame beta chains. Each entry merges the rows of one CDR3 protein and shows their most common DNA and genes. These V and J calls are TCRdb output, not the study's own analysis. The sample data list roughly 1.7 million distinct CDR3 sequences, and roughly 32% of these were observed just once. The ten largest clones take up about 11% of the sample.

This clonotype was seen many times. The clone's antigen remains unknown. No much larger clone is present one base from it, and per-base qualities are unavailable. The source of this sequence is a woman in her 30s in good health. Rearrangement joined TRBV4-2 to TRBJ2-5; TRBD1 fits 12 bases in the junction. Source material: blood. The CDR3 protein sequence reads: CASRQGQGAGETQYF. The sequence in DNA is TGTGCCAGCAGACAGGGACAGGGGGCCGGTGAGACCCAGTACTTC.